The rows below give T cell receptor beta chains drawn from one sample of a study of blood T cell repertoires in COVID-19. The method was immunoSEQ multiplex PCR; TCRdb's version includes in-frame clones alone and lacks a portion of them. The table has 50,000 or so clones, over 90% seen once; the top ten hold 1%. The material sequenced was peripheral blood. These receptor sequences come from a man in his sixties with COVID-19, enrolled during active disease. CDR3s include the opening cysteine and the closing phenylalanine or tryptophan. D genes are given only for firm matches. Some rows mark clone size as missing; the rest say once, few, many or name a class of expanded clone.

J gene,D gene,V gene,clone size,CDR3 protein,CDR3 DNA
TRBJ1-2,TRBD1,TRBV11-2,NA,CASRSQGASYGYTF,TGTGCCAGCAGGTCACAGGGGGCCTCCTATGGCTACACCTTC
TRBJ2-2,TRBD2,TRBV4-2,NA,CASSQVTSATNTGELFF,TGTGCCAGCAGCCAAGTGACTAGCGCAACGAACACCGGGGAGCTGTTTTTT
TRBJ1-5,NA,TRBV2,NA,CASSGSGILNQPQHF,TGTGCCAGCAGTGGATCAGGGATCCTCAATCAGCCCCAGCATTTT
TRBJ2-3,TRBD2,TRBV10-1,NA,CAYTKREGTDTQYF,TGCGCATATACGAAACGGGAGGGCACAGATACGCAGTATTTT
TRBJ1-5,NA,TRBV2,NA,CASSNQGNQPQHF,TGTGCCAGCAGTAATCAGGGAAATCAGCCCCAGCATTTT
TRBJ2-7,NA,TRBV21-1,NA,CASSKEFIAGGPGAYEQYF,TGTGCCAGCAGCAAAGAATTTATAGCGGGAGGGCCGGGGGCCTACGAGCAGTACTTC
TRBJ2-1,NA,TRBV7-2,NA,CASSATSSSYNEQFF,TGTGCCAGCAGCGCAACTAGCAGCTCCTACAATGAGCAGTTCTTC
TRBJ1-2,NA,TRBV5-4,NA,CASTRGSGDGYTF,TGTGCCAGCACCCGGGGGTCGGGGGACGGCTACACCTTC
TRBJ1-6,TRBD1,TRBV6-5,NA,CASRGTGNNSPLHF,TGTGCCAGCAGAGGGACAGGGAATAATTCACCCCTCCACTTT
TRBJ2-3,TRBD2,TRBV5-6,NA,CASSLGTSGIQDTQYF,TGTGCCAGCAGCTTGGGGACTAGCGGGATACAAGATACGCAGTATTTT
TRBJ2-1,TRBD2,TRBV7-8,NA,CASNRRLAGAFNEQFF,TGTGCCAGCAACCGAAGGCTAGCGGGGGCCTTCAATGAGCAGTTCTTC
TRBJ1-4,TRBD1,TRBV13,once,CASSYQGDKLFF,TGTGCCAGCAGCTACCAGGGGGACAAACTGTTTTTT
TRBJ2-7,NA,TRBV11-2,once,CASSLDYPSSYEQYF,TGTGCCAGCAGCTTAGACTACCCGAGCTCCTACGAGCAGTACTTC
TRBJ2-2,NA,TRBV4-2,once,CASSQELWGQGGGELFF,TGTGCCAGCAGCCAAGAGCTGTGGGGCCAGGGGGGCGGGGAGCTGTTTTTT
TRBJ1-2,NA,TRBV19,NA,CASSEGPGGYTF,TGTGCCAGTAGTGAGGGCCCGGGTGGCTACACCTTC
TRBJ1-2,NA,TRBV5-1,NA,CASALNYGYTF,TGCGCCAGCGCACTCAACTATGGCTACACCTTC
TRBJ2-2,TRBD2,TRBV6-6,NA,CASSPTSGWTGELFF,TGTGCCAGCAGCCCTACTAGCGGGTGGACCGGGGAGCTGTTTTTT
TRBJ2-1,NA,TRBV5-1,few,CASSWLQGSNEQFF,TGCGCCAGCAGCTGGTTACAGGGATCGAATGAGCAGTTCTTC
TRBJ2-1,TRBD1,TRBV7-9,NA,CASSLTGQGRYEQFF,TGTGCCAGCAGCCTTACGGGACAGGGGAGGTATGAGCAGTTCTTC
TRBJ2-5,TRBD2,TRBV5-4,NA,CASSLGQLGGGSETQYF,TGTGCCAGCAGCTTGGGCCAGTTGGGCGGGGGTAGTGAGACCCAGTACTTC
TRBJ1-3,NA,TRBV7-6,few,CASSLAGGAGVGNTIYF,TGTGCCAGCAGCTTAGCTGGAGGGGCCGGGGTTGGAAACACCATATATTTT
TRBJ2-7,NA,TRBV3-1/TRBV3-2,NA,CASSQVSDSQYF,TGTGCCAGCAGCCAAGTGTCTGACTCACAGTACTTC
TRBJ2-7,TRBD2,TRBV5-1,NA,CASSLNGGSGKTHEQYF,TGCGCCAGCAGCTTGAATGGGGGTAGCGGGAAGACCCACGAGCAGTACTTC
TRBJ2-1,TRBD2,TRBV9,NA,CASSGLAGGTSSYNEQFF,TGTGCCAGCAGCGGCCTAGCGGGAGGGACGAGCTCCTACAATGAGCAGTTCTTC
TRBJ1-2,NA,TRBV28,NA,CASSTGQFRGYTF,TGTGCCAGCAGTACCGGACAGTTTCGAGGCTACACCTTC
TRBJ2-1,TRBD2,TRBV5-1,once,CASSLGGLAGEGNEQFF,TGCGCCAGCAGCTTGGGTGGACTAGCGGGAGAGGGTAATGAGCAGTTCTTC
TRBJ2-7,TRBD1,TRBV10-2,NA,CASGGERGPSYEQYF,TGCGCCAGCGGGGGTGAGAGGGGGCCGTCCTACGAGCAGTACTTC
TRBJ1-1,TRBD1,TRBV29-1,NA,CSVEVQGDTEAFF,TGCAGCGTTGAAGTACAGGGGGACACTGAAGCTTTCTTT
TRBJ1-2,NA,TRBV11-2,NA,CASSSLRRDTYGYTF,TGTGCCAGCAGCTCGCTCCGTAGGGACACTTATGGCTACACCTTC
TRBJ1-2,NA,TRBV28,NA,CASSLGQPPSYTF,TGTGCCAGCAGTTTGGGGCAGCCCCCGAGCTACACCTTC
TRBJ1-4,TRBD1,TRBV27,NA,CASSFATGGRKLFF,TGTGCCAGCAGTTTCGCAACAGGGGGACGAAAACTGTTTTTT
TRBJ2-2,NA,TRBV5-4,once,CASSPMTGNTGELFF,TGTGCCAGCAGCCCCATGACAGGGAACACCGGGGAGCTGTTTTTT
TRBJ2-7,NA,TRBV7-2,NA,CASSLRDGGFYEQYF,TGTGCCAGCAGTCTCCGGGACGGAGGGTTCTACGAGCAGTACTTC
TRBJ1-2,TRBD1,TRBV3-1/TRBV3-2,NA,CASTSGGTGTNDGYTF,TGTGCCAGCACCTCGGGGGGGACAGGGACTAACGATGGCTACACCTTC
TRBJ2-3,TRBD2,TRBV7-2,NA,CASSLTSSGGARDTQYF,TGTGCCAGCAGCTTAACCTCTAGCGGGGGGGCTCGGGATACGCAGTATTTT
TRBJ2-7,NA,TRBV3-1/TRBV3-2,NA,CASSQDPRTITYEQYF,TGTGCCAGCAGCCAAGATCCTAGGACAATCACCTACGAGCAGTACTTC
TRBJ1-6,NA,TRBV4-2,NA,CASSQEYPSNSPLHF,TGTGCCAGCAGCCAAGAATATCCCAGTAATTCACCCCTCCACTTT
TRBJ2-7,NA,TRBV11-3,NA,CASSTRERASSYEQYF,TGTGCCAGCAGCACCAGGGAAAGGGCCTCCTCCTACGAGCAGTACTTC
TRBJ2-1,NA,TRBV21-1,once,CASSKGETSGRVDNEQFF,TGTGCCAGCAGCAAAGGGGAGACTAGCGGGAGGGTCGACAATGAGCAGTTCTTC
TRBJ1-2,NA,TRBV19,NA,CASRNSGGYTF,TGTGCCAGTAGAAACTCGGGGGGCTACACCTTC